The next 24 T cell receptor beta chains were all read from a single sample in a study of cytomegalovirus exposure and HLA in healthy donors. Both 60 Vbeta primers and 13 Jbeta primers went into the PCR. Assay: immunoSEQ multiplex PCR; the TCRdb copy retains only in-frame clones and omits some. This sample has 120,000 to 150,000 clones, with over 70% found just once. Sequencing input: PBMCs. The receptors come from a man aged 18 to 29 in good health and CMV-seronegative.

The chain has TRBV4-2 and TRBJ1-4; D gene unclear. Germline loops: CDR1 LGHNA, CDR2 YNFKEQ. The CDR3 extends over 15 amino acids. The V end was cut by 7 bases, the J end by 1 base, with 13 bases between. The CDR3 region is CASTKREGTNEKLFF. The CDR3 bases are TGTGCCAGCACTAAACGCGAGGGAACTAATGAAAAACTGTTTTTT.

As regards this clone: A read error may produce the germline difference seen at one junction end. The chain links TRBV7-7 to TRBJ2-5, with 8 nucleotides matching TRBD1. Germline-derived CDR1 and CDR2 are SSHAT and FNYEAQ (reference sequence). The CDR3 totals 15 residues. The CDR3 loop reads CASTRTGTEGETQYF. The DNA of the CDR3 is TGTGCTAGCACCCGGACAGGGACGGAGGGAGAGACCCAGTACTTC.

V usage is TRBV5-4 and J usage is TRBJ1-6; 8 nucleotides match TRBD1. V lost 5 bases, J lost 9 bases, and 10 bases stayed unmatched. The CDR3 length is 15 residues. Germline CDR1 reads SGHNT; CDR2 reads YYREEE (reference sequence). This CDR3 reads CASSMGGQGSSPLHF. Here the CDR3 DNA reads TGTGCCAGCAGTATGGGTGGACAGGGCAGTTCACCCCTCCACTTT.

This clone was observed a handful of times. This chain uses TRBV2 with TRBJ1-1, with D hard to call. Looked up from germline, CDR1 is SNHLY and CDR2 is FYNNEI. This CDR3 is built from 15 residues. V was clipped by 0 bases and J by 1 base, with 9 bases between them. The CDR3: CASSEARFSNTEAFF. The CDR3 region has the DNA TGTGCCAGCAGTGAAGCGCGGTTCTCGAACACTGAAGCTTTCTTT.

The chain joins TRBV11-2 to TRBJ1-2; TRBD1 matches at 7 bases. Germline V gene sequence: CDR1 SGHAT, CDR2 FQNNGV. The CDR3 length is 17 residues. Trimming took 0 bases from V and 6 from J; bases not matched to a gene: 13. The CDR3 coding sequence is TGTGCCAGCAGCTTAGATCTCCCACAGACAGGGTATAATGGCTACACCTTC. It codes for CASSLDLPQTGYNGYTF. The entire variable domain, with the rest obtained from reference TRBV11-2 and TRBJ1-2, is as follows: EAGVAQSPRYKIIEKRQSVAFWCNPISGHATLYWYQQILGQGPKLLIQFQNNGVVDDSQLPKDRFSAERLKGVDSTLKIQPAKLEDSAVYLCASSLDLPQTGYNGYTFGSGTRLTVV.

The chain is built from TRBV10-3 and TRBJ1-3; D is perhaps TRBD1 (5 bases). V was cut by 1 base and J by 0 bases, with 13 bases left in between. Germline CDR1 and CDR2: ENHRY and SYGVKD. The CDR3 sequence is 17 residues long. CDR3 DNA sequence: TGTGCCATCAGTGAGTTAACAGGCGGCAACTCTGGAAACACCATATATTTT. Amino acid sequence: CAISELTGGNSGNTIYF.

CDR3 in amino acids: CASNDAMRSGANVLTF. The CDR3 DNA reads TGTGCCAGTAACGATGCCATGAGGTCTGGGGCCAACGTCCTGACTTTC. V gene TRBV19 combines with J gene TRBJ2-6; no clear D. CDR3 length: 16 residues. Germline V CDR1 and CDR2: LNHDA, SQIVND (reference sequence). Trimming removed 7 bases from V and 1 base from J, with 14 bases in between.

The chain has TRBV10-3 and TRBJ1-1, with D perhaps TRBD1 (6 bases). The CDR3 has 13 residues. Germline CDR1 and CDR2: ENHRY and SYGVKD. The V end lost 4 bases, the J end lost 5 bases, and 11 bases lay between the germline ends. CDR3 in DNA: TGTGCCATCAGTGCGAACAGGGAGACTGAAGCTTTCTTT. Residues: CAISANRETEAFF.

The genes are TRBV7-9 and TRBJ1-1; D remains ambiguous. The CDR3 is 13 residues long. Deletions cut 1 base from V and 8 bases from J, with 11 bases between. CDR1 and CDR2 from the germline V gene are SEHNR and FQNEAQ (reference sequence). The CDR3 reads CASSLVEAAEAFF. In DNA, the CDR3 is TGTGCCAGCAGCTTAGTGGAGGCAGCCGAAGCTTTCTTT.

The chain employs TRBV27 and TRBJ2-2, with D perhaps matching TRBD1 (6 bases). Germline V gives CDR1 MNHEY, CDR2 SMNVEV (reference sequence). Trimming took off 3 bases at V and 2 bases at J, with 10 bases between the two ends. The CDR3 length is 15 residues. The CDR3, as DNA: TGTGCCAGCAGTTTCAACAGGGAAAACACCGGGGAGCTGTTTTTT. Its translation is CASSFNRENTGELFF.

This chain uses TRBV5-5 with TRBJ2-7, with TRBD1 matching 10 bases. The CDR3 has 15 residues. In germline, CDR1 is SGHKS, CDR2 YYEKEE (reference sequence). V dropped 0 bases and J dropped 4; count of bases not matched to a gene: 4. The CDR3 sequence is CASSLAGQGLYEQYF. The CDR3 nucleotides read TGTGCCAGCAGCTTGGCGGGACAGGGGTTATACGAGCAGTACTTC.

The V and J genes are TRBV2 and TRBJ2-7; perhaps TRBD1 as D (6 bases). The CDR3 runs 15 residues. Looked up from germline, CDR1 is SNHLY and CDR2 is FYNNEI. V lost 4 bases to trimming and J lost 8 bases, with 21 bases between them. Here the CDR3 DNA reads TGTGCCAGCAGTGTAGTCACGGCAGGGGTGAGAAAGCAGTACTTC. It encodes CASSVVTAGVRKQYF. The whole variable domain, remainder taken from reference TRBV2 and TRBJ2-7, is EPEVTQTPSHQVTQMGQEVILRCVPISNHLYFYWYRQILGQKVEFLVSFYNNEISEKSEIFDDQFSVERPDGSNFTLKIRSTKLEDSAMYFCASSVVTAGVRKQYFGPGTRLTVT.

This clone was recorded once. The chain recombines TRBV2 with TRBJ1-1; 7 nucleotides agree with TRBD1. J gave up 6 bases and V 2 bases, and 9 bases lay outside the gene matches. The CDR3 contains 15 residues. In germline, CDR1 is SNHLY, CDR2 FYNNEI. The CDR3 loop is CASSEPNLQGSEAFF. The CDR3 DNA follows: TGTGCCAGCAGTGAACCCAATCTACAGGGGTCTGAAGCTTTCTTT. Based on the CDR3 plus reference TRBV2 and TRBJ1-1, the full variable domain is EPEVTQTPSHQVTQMGQEVILRCVPISNHLYFYWYRQILGQKVEFLVSFYNNEISEKSEIFDDQFSVERPDGSNFTLKIRSTKLEDSAMYFCASSEPNLQGSEAFFGQGTRLTVV.

As DNA, the CDR3 is TGTGCCAGCAGCTATAAAGGGACAGTTAGCACAGATACGCAGTATTTT. Protein: CASSYKGTVSTDTQYF. The V and J genes are TRBV11-1 and TRBJ2-3; 7 bases map to TRBD1. The CDR3 is 16 amino acids. Germline CDR1 SGHAT, CDR2 FQDESV (reference sequence). After removal of 4 bases from V and 0 bases from J, the junction contained 7 bases not matched to a gene.

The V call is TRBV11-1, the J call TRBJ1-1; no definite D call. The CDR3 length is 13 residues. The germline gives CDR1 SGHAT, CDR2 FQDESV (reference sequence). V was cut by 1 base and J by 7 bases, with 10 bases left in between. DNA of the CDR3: TGTGCCAGCAGCTTAGAGAGCGCAAGTGAAGCTTTCTTT. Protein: CASSLESASEAFF.

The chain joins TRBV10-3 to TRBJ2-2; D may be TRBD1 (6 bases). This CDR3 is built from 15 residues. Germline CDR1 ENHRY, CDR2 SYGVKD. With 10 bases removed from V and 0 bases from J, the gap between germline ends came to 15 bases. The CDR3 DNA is TGTGCCACGCTTACCGGGACACCGAACACCGGGGAGCTGTTTTTT. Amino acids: CATLTGTPNTGELFF.

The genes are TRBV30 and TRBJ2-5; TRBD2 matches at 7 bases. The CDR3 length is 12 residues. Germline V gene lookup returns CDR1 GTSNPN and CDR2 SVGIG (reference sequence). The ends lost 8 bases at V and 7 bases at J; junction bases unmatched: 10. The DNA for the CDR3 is TGTGCCGGCGGGAGACCAAGAAGGACCCAGTACTTC. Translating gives CAGGRPRRTQYF.

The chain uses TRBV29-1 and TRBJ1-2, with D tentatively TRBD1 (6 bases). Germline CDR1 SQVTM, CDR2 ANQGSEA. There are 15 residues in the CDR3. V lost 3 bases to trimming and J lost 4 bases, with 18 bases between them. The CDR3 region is CSVEGGGGYFYGYTF. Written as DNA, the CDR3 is TGCAGCGTTGAGGGCGGGGGCGGATATTTCTATGGCTACACCTTC.

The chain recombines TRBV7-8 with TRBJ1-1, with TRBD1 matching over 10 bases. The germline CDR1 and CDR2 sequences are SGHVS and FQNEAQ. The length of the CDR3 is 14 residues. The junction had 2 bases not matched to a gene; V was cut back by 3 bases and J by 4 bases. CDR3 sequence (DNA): TGTGCCAGCAGCTTTCGGACAGGGGGCACTGAAGCTTTCTTT. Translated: CASSFRTGGTEAFF. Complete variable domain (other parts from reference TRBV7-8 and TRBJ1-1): GAGVSQSPRYKVAKRGQDVALRCDPISGHVSLFWYQQALGQGPEFLTYFQNEAQLDKSGLPSDRFFAERPEGSVSTLKIQRTQQEDSAVYLCASSFRTGGTEAFFGQGTRLTVV.

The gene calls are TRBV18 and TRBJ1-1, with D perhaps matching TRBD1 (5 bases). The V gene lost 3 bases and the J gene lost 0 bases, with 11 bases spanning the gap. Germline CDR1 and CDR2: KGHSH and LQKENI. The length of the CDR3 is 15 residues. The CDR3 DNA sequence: TGTGCCAGCTCACCGCCCGGCAGGGTGAACACTGAAGCTTTCTTT. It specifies CASSPPGRVNTEAFF.

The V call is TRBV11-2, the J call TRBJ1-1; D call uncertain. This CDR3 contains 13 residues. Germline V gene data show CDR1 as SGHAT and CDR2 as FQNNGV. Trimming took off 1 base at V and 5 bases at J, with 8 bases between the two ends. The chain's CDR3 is CASSLVAGTEAFF. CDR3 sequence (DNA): TGTGCCAGCAGCTTAGTTGCGGGGACTGAAGCTTTCTTT.

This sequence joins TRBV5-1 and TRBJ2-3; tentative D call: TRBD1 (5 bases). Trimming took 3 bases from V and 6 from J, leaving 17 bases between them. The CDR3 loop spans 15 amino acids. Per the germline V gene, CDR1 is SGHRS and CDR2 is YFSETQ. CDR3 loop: CASSSQVTYRDTQYF. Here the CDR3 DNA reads TGCGCCAGCAGCTCACAGGTTACCTATCGCGATACGCAGTATTTT.

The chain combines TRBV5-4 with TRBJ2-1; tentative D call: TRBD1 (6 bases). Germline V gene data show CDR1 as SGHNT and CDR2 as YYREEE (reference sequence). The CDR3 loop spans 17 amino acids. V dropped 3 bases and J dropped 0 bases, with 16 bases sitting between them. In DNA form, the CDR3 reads TGTGCCAGCAGCTGGACCTCCGGGACATCCTCCTACAATGAGCAGTTCTTC. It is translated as CASSWTSGTSSYNEQFF.

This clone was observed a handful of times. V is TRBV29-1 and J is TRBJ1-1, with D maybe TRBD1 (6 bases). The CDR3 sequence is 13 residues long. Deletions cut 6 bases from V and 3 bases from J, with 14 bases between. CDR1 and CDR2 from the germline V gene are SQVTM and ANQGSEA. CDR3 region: CSVTGRWDTEAFF. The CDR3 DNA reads TGCAGCGTAACAGGGCGATGGGACACTGAAGCTTTCTTT. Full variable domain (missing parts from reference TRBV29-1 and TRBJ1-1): SAVISQKPSRDICQRGTSLTIQCQVDSQVTMMFWYRQQPGQSLTLIATANQGSEATYESGFVIDKFPISRPNLTFSTLTVSNMSPEDSSIYLCSVTGRWDTEAFFGQGTRLTVV.